A selection of T cell receptor beta chains follows, all from one sample in a study of blood T cell repertoires in COVID-19. Here immunoSEQ multiplex PCR was the method, and the copy in TCRdb shows in-frame clones only, minus some. This sample has around 200,000 clones, with around 85% found just once. Sequenced sample: peripheral blood. These receptors were collected from a woman in her 50s with acute or convalescent COVID-19. CDR3s include the opening cysteine and the closing phenylalanine or tryptophan. The D gene is left open where the match is weak. Expanded clones get a size class; other rows say once, few or many, or leave the size out.

j_call d_call v_call clone_size cdr3_length cdr3_nt cdr3_aa
TRBJ2-7 TRBD2 TRBV27 - 13 TGTGCCAGCAGTTTAGGACTAGACTACGAGCAGTACTTC CASSLGLDYEQYF
TRBJ1-6 - TRBV15 - 15 TGTGCCACCAGCAGGGGGGGGTACTATAATTCACCCCTCCACTTT CATSRGGYYNSPLHF
TRBJ2-5 TRBD2 TRBV5-1 - 15 TGCGCCAGCGGCGGAATAGCGGGGGTAGAAGAGACCCAGTACTTC CASGGIAGVEETQYF
TRBJ2-1 - TRBV11-2 - 12 TGTGCCAGCAGCATCACAGGTAATGAGCAGTTCTTC CASSITGNEQFF
TRBJ1-2 TRBD1 TRBV9 - 14 TGTGCCAGCAGCGTAGGACAGGGGGTGGGTGGCTACACCTTC CASSVGQGVGGYTF
TRBJ2-2 - TRBV7-2 - 16 TGTGCCAGCAGCTTCCTTGGGACTGGGAACACCGGGGAGCTGTTTTTT CASSFLGTGNTGELFF
TRBJ2-1 - TRBV30 - 13 TGTGCCTGGAGTAGTGGAGGGGGCGGGGAGCAGTTCTTC CAWSSGGGGEQFF
TRBJ2-5 TRBD2 TRBV5-1 - 17 TGCGCCAGCAGCTTGGGCGTGCGGGGGGCCCCCCAAGAGACCCAGTACTTC CASSLGVRGAPQETQYF
TRBJ2-1 TRBD1 TRBV24-1 - 15 TGTGCCACCAGTGTCGTGACAGGGGGCCGTGATGAGCAGTTCTTC CATSVVTGGRDEQFF
TRBJ1-6 TRBD1 TRBV9 - 14 TGTGCCAGCAGCGTAGGGACAGGGGGTTCACCCCTCCACTTT CASSVGTGGSPLHF
TRBJ2-3 - TRBV27 - 15 TGTGCCAGCAGTTTAACCAACCCGCCGGGAGATACGCAGTATTTT CASSLTNPPGDTQYF
TRBJ2-1 TRBD2 TRBV7-9 once 14 TGTGCCAGCAGCTTGAGCGGGAGTTACGATGAGCAGTTCTTC CASSLSGSYDEQFF
TRBJ1-2 - TRBV6-5 - 15 TGTGCCAGCAGTTACTCTAGTCAGACTGAGAATGGCTACACCTTC CASSYSSQTENGYTF
TRBJ2-7 - TRBV5-6 - 15 TGTGCCAGCAGCCCCGATGCAGGGCGAGTCTACGAGCAGTACTTC CASSPDAGRVYEQYF
TRBJ2-7 - TRBV21-1 - 14 TGTGCCAGCAGCAAAGAGGACAGGGAATACGAGCAGTACTTC CASSKEDREYEQYF
TRBJ2-5 - TRBV6-5 - 16 TGTGCCAGCAGTTACTACTCTTTCCAGGGGTCCGCCGGACTTCACTTC CASSYYSFQGSAGLHF
TRBJ2-1 TRBD2 TRBV18 once 17 TGTGCCAGCTCGTATAAGTCTAGCGGGGGAATGTACAATGAGCAGTTCTTC CASSYKSSGGMYNEQFF
TRBJ2-3 TRBD2 TRBV3-1/TRBV3-2 - 20 TGTGCCAGCAGCCAATGGGGACTAGCGGGAGAAAGGGGGGACACAGATACGCAGTATTTT CASSQWGLAGERGDTDTQYF
TRBJ2-7 - TRBV6-2/TRBV6-3 - 16 TGTGCCAGCAGTTACTCGGCCCAGAATCCGACCTACGAGCAGTACTTC CASSYSAQNPTYEQYF
TRBJ1-3 - TRBV5-1 - 13 TGCGCCAGCAGCCTGGGGCAAGTCAACACCATATATTTT CASSLGQVNTIYF
TRBJ2-2 - TRBV5-6 few 15 TGTGCCAGCAGCTTATATCAGGGTGACGGCGGGGAGCTGTTTTTT CASSLYQGDGGELFF
TRBJ2-1 TRBD2 TRBV9 once 15 TGTGCCAGCAGCGCTAGCGGGAGGGCCGTAGTTGAGCAGTTCTTC CASSASGRAVVEQFF
TRBJ2-7 - TRBV11-2 - 12 TGTGCCAGCAGCTTATCTGGTAGCGAGCAGTACTTC CASSLSGSEQYF
TRBJ2-3 TRBD2 TRBV5-4 - 16 TGTGCCAGCAGCTTGAGGGCTAGCGGCTTCACAGATACGCAGTATTTT CASSLRASGFTDTQYF
TRBJ2-7 TRBD1 TRBV5-6 few 17 TGTGCCAGCAGCTTGGCCAACATAAGACAGGGAAGCTACGAGCAGTACTTC CASSLANIRQGSYEQYF
TRBJ2-2 - TRBV11-3 - 17 TGTGCCAGCAGCCAACTCACGGGATCCATAAACACCGGGGAGCTGTTTTTT CASSQLTGSINTGELFF
TRBJ2-1 - TRBV6-2/TRBV6-3 - 13 TGTGCCAGCAGTTACTCGCGAGAGGGTGAGCAGTTCTTC CASSYSREGEQFF
TRBJ1-4 - TRBV21-1 - 18 TGTGCCAGCAGCAAAAGGTGGGATCAGGGGGTACGTAATGAAAAACTGTTTTTT CASSKRWDQGVRNEKLFF